This TCR beta chain was sequenced during a study of shared T cell receptors in the human thymus. From germline, CDR1 is SGHVT and CDR2 SQSDAQ. Trimming cost V 1 base and J 6 bases, with 12 bases left between them. The CDR3 runs to 14 residues. The assay was immunoSEQ multiplex PCR, and TCRdb's table has in-frame clones only and misses some. There are 700,000 or so clones in the sample; over 75% occur only once, and around 0.0099% lies in the top ten. These data were also reused for a study on human thymus T cells. That investigation notes: Immunologically healthy infants in Finland undergoing congenital heart defect surgery were the donors. Resected material from corrective heart surgery provided the thymus tissue analysed. An apparent bias in V and J gene usage was seen in thymic and blood repertoires. In unrelated individuals, thymic repertoires overlapped highly, according to related research.

The chain combines TRBV7-4 with TRBJ1-1, with D possibly being TRBD1 (6 bases). The sequencing sample was made of thymocytes. The clonotype comes from a girl under two years old with a congenital heart defect. The CDR3 nucleotides are TGTGCCAGCAGCTTAGAGGCGCGGACAGCTGAAGCTTTCTTT. Residues: CASSLEARTAEAFF.